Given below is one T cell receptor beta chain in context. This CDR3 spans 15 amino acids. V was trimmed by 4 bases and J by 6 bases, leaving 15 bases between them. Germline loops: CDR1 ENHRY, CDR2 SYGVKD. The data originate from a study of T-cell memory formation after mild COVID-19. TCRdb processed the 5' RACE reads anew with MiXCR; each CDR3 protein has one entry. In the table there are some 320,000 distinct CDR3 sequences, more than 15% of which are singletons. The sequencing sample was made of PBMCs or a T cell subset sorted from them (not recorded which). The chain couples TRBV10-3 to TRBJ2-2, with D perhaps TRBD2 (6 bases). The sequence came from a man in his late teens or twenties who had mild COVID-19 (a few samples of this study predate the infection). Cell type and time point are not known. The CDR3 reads CAISATSFPPGELFF. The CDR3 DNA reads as TGTGCCATCAGTGCGACTAGTTTCCCCCCCGGGGAGCTGTTTTTT.